The 14 T cell receptor beta chains listed next were all sequenced from one sample in a study of CD8 T cells in ankylosing spondylitis. One entry per CDR3 protein results from TCRdb running MiXCR on the 5' RACE reads. The sample contains 350,000 to 400,000 distinct CDR3 sequences, roughly 22% of which appear only once. The sequenced material came from blood, either unsorted or a sorted T cell fraction (not recorded which). The receptors here all came from a male donor with ankylosing spondylitis or in good health (not recorded which).

This clonotype was seen only a few times. V and J are TRBV2 and TRBJ2-5; either TRBD1 or TRBD2 may fit D (5 bases each). Per germline, CDR1 SNHLY and CDR2 FYNNEI. This CDR3 is built from 15 residues. The V end was cut by 7 bases, the J end by 3 bases, with 18 bases between. This chain's CDR3 is CASTPVGTVEETQYF. The CDR3 coding sequence is TGTGCCAGCACCCCCGTGGGGACGGTGGAAGAGACCCAGTACTTC.

This chain connects TRBV5-5 to TRBJ2-1; 15 nucleotides align to TRBD2. CDR1 is SGHKS and CDR2 is YYEKEE in the germline V gene (reference sequence). J gave up 9 bases and V 2 bases, and 3 bases lay outside the gene matches. The CDR3 loop spans 15 amino acids. The CDR3 DNA follows: TGTGCCAGCAGCTTCGGGACTAGCGGGGGGACTGAGCAGTTCTTC. Protein: CASSFGTSGGTEQFF.

This clonotype was detected a few times. The chain carries TRBV29-1 and TRBJ2-3; unclear D gene. Germline CDR1 SQVTM, CDR2 ANQGSEA. The CDR3 runs 13 residues. V lost 4 bases and J lost 2, with 10 bases in between. Written as DNA, the CDR3 is TGCAGCGTTGGGGTAGCTAACACAGATACGCAGTATTTT. It is translated as CSVGVANTDTQYF.

This clonotype was seen only a few times. This chain joins TRBV6-5 and TRBJ2-7; a possible D gene is TRBD1 (6 bases). This CDR3 region has 15 residues. CDR1 is MNHEY and CDR2 is SVGAGI in the germline V gene. Between the trimmed V and J ends, which lost 3 bases and 2 bases, there was a span of 14 bases. CDR3 nucleotide sequence: TGTGCCAGCAGTTATGGGCAGGGGATTACCTACGAGCAGTACTTC. Translating it yields CASSYGQGITYEQYF.

The rearrangement joins TRBV13 to TRBJ2-2; D not certain. Trimming removed 4 bases at V and 7 bases at J, with 19 bases between. This CDR3 is built from 16 residues. CDR1 and CDR2 from the germline V gene are PRHDT and FYEKMQ (reference sequence). DNA of the CDR3: TGTGCCAGCAGCTCCTCGGTCCCAACCGGCAACGGGGAGCTGTTTTTT. This encodes CASSSSVPTGNGELFF. Together with reference TRBV13 and TRBJ2-2, the CDR3 gives the full variable domain: AAGVIQSPRHLIKEKRETATLKCYPIPRHDTVYWYQQGPGQDPQFLISFYEKMQSDKGSIPDRFSAQQFSDYHSELNMSSLELGDSALYFCASSSSVPTGNGELFFGEGSRLTVL.

This clonotype came up a few times. The chain joins TRBV15 to TRBJ2-1, with TRBD1 matching over 9 bases. After removal of 0 bases from V and 9 bases from J, the junction contained 9 bases not matched to a gene. The CDR3 has 16 residues. Germline values: CDR1 LNHNV, CDR2 YYDKDF (reference sequence). CDR3 nucleotide sequence: TGTGCCACCAGCAGAGAGAGGACAGGGGTGCTAGCTGAGCAGTTCTTC. It translates to CATSRERTGVLAEQFF.

The sample holds a few counts of this clonotype. This chain links TRBV21-1 with TRBJ2-3; no check of the table's D call, TRBD2, against the DNA was made. TRBV21-1 is marked as a pseudogene. The CDR3 contains 16 residues. CDR3 nucleotides: TGTGCCAGCAGCAAAGAGGAGGAGTCGGGCACAGATACGCAGTATTTT. It yields the protein CASSKEEESGTDTQYF.

This clonotype has more than one count but fewer than ten. The rearrangement uses TRBV30 and TRBJ2-7, with 9 bases lining up with TRBD1. In germline, CDR1 is GTSNPN, CDR2 SVGIG (reference sequence). The J segment lost 6 bases and the V segment lost 5 bases, leaving 8 bases of the junction unmatched. The CDR3 consists of 13 residues. The chain's CDR3 is CAWAGTGSGEQYF. The CDR3 DNA reads as TGTGCCTGGGCCGGGACAGGGTCCGGCGAGCAGTACTTC.

The chain couples TRBV29-1 to TRBJ2-2; possibly TRBD1 for D (8 bases). The germline CDR1 and CDR2 sequences are SQVTM and ANQGSEA. The V gene lost 6 bases and the J gene lost 1 base, with 18 bases spanning the gap. The CDR3 is 16 residues long. Written as DNA, the CDR3 is TGCAGCGTGACAGGGGAGGGGACAGGGAACACCGGGGAGCTGTTTTTT. Its protein product is CSVTGEGTGNTGELFF.

This clonotype was observed many times. The chain employs TRBV4-1 and TRBJ2-6; D is uncertain. CDR3 length: 16 residues. From germline, CDR1 is MGHRA and CDR2 YSYEKL. The V and J ends lost 0 bases and 0 bases respectively, with 6 bases between them. For the CDR3, the DNA is TGCGCCAGCAGCCAAGAAGAGAGCTCTGGGGCCAACGTCCTGACTTTC. Residues: CASSQEESSGANVLTF.

This chain joins TRBV2 and TRBJ2-2; 8 bases fit TRBD2. The trim removed 8 bases at V and 4 bases at J, leaving 9 bases unmatched. CDR3 length: 15 residues. Germline V gene data show CDR1 as SNHLY and CDR2 as FYNNEI. In DNA, the CDR3 is TGTGCCAGCGACTCCAGCGGGGGAGTCACCGGGGAGCTGTTTTTT. Translation gives CASDSSGGVTGELFF.

This clonotype came up a few times. This chain connects TRBV20-1 to TRBJ2-2, with D maybe TRBD1 (5 bases). The CDR3 has 14 amino acids. Germline CDR1 is DFQATT and CDR2 is SNEGSKA (reference sequence). Deletions cut 3 bases from V and 8 bases from J, with 16 bases between. CDR3 region: CSASDSQMRGELFF. The CDR3 coding sequence is TGCAGTGCTAGCGACAGTCAGATGCGGGGGGAGCTGTTTTTT.

Details on this clonotype: Germline and junction disagree at one end, which may indicate a read error. CDR3 in amino acids: CACSGGAVNEQFF. CDR3 sequence (DNA): TGTGCCTGCAGCGGGGGGGCGGTAAATGAGCAGTTCTTC. The chain recombines TRBV5-6 with TRBJ2-1; TRBD2 matches at 10 bases. The germline gives CDR1 SGHDT, CDR2 YYEEEE. The CDR3 has 13 residues. Supplemented by reference TRBV5-6 and TRBJ2-1, the full variable domain reads DAGVTQSPTHLIKTRGQQVTLRCSPKSGHDTVSWYQQALGQGPQFIFQYYEEEERQRGNFPDRFSGHQFPNYSSELNVNALLLGDSALYLCACSGGAVNEQFFGPGTRLTVL.

This CDR3 reads CASSETRLAGGLGEQFF. The CDR3 DNA is TGTGCCAGCAGTGAAACCCGACTAGCGGGGGGGCTTGGGGAGCAGTTCTTC. The V and J genes are TRBV2 and TRBJ2-1, with 14 bases fitting TRBD2. This CDR3 is built from 17 residues. Trimming took 2 bases from V and 10 from J; bases not matched to a gene: 10. Germline CDR1 is SNHLY and CDR2 is FYNNEI.